This T cell receptor beta chain comes out of a study of blood T cell repertoires in COVID-19. Participant-given clinical history determined each cohort assignment. The study recruited exposed participants who had met a COVID-19 case within 2 weeks before entry. Germline V CDR1 and CDR2: SGHAT, FQNNGV. V shed 5 bases, J shed 1 base, and the junction held 7 bases outside the gene matches. This CDR3 is built from 15 residues. TCRdb's copy holds only in-frame clones and misses some; the assay was immunoSEQ multiplex PCR. The sample yields over 200,000 clones, approximately 88% seen once. The clonotype originates from a woman under 40 who had been exposed to COVID-19. The sequenced sample consisted of PBMCs or T cells enriched from blood (not recorded which). The chain combines TRBV11-2 with TRBJ1-1, with TRBD1 identical over 7 bases. CDR3 region: CASSGWTGANTEAFF. The CDR3, as DNA: TGTGCCAGCAGCGGGTGGACAGGCGCGAACACTGAAGCTTTCTTT. Looking up the rest from reference TRBV11-2 and TRBJ1-1 gives the full variable domain: EAGVAQSPRYKIIEKRQSVAFWCNPISGHATLYWYQQILGQGPKLLIQFQNNGVVDDSQLPKDRFSAERLKGVDSTLKIQPAKLEDSAVYLCASSGWTGANTEAFFGQGTRLTVV.